The 18 T cell receptor beta chains given below trace back to one sample, sequenced in a study of T cell changes during pregnancy in multiple sclerosis. TCRdb's copy holds only in-frame clones and misses some; the assay was immunoSEQ multiplex PCR. The sample holds tens of thousands of clones, roughly 90% seen once. This specimen consisted of CD4+ T cells from peripheral blood mononuclear cells, obtained in the second trimester of pregnancy. These receptors all come from a female donor with multiple sclerosis, enrolled in a pregnancy study.

V gene TRBV5-1 combines with J gene TRBJ2-7; TRBD2 matches 8 bases. Germline lookup yields CDR1 SGHRS and CDR2 YFSETQ. The ends lost 7 bases at V and 5 bases at J; junction bases unmatched: 8. There are 13 residues in the CDR3. CDR3 sequence (DNA): TGCGCCAGCGCCTCGGGGGGGATCGACGAGCAGTACTTC. It yields the protein CASASGGIDEQYF.

The J gene is TRBJ1-5, the V gene TRBV18; tentative D call: TRBD1 (5 bases). The germline V gene encodes CDR1 KGHSH and CDR2 LQKENI. The ends were cut back, 6 bases at V and 2 bases at J, with 11 bases in the middle. The CDR3 consists of 14 residues. CDR3 loop: CASSLDSGNQPQHF. CDR3 sequence (DNA): TGTGCCAGCTCGCTTGACAGTGGCAATCAGCCCCAGCATTTT.

The gene calls are TRBV27 and TRBJ2-2, with D uncertain. Germline V lookup: CDR1 MNHEY, CDR2 SMNVEV (reference sequence). The CDR3 extends over 12 amino acids. The germline V and J ends were trimmed by 2 bases and 7 bases, with 5 bases remaining between them. CDR3 loop: CASSLPFGELFF. CDR3 sequence (DNA): TGTGCCAGCAGTTTACCTTTCGGGGAGCTGTTTTTT.

This rearrangement joins TRBV27 to TRBJ2-1, with 8 bases lining up with TRBD1. V gave up 3 bases and J gave up 3 bases; unmatched junction bases: 1. CDR3 length equals 14 residues. From germline, CDR1 is MNHEY and CDR2 SMNVEV (reference sequence). Written as DNA, the CDR3 is TGTGCCAGCAGTTTGACAGGGGACTACAATGAGCAGTTCTTC. Its protein product is CASSLTGDYNEQFF.

J is TRBJ2-3 and V is TRBV30; TRBD2 matches at 13 bases. Germline V CDR1 and CDR2: GTSNPN, SVGIG (reference sequence). The length of the CDR3 is 15 residues. V shed 5 bases and J 4 bases; nucleotides not matched to a gene: 6. As DNA, the CDR3 is TGTGCCTGGGCACTAGCGGGAGGGGCGGCAGATACGCAGTATTTT. Its protein is CAWALAGGAADTQYF.

V is TRBV7-9 and J is TRBJ1-1; perhaps TRBD1 as D (5 bases). CDR1 SEHNR and CDR2 FQNEAQ come from the germline V gene (reference sequence). CDR3 length: 14 residues. V was cut by 1 base and J by 4 bases, with 10 bases left in between. The CDR3 DNA reads TGTGCCAGCAGCTTAGAGGGGCAGGTCACTGAAGCTTTCTTT. Its translation is CASSLEGQVTEAFF. Combining the CDR3 with reference TRBV7-9 and TRBJ1-1 gives the whole variable domain DTGVSQNPRHKITKRGQNVTFRCDPISEHNRLYWYRQTLGQGPEFLTYFQNEAQLEKSRLLSDRFSAERPKGSFSTLEIQRTEQGDSAMYLCASSLEGQVTEAFFGQGTRLTVV.

V is TRBV7-9 and J is TRBJ2-3; the match to TRBD2 covers 11 bases. This CDR3 region has 16 residues. V was pared by 4 bases and J by 6 bases, with 9 bases of the junction left unmatched. CDR1 is SEHNR and CDR2 is FQNEAQ in the germline V gene (reference sequence). CDR3 in amino acids: CASSYSLAGGGDTQYF. The CDR3 DNA reads TGTGCCAGCAGCTACAGTCTAGCGGGGGGAGGGGATACGCAGTATTTT.

This chain joins TRBV30 and TRBJ1-6; TRBD1 agrees at 8 bases. V lost 2 bases, J lost 10 bases, and 7 bases stayed unmatched. Looked up from germline, CDR1 is GTSNPN and CDR2 is SVGIG (reference sequence). This CDR3 comprises 14 residues. CDR3 amino acids: CAWSSGQGKSPLHF. The CDR3 bases are TGTGCCTGGAGTTCCGGACAGGGAAAGTCACCCCTCCACTTT.

V usage is TRBV7-8 and J usage is TRBJ2-7, with D unresolved. CDR1 is SGHVS, CDR2 FQNEAQ, per germline. Between the trimmed V and J ends, which lost 0 bases and 5 bases, there was a span of 11 bases. The length of the CDR3 is 14 residues. In nucleotides, the CDR3 is TGTGCCAGCAGCTTAGCACGGGTGCCCCACGAGCAGTACTTC. Protein: CASSLARVPHEQYF.

The V gene is TRBV5-4, the J gene TRBJ2-1, with TRBD2 matching over 8 bases. In germline, CDR1 is SGHNT, CDR2 YYREEE (reference sequence). The CDR3 covers 15 residues. The V gene end was trimmed by 0 bases and the J gene end by 5 bases; junction bases not matched to a gene: 4. This CDR3 is CASSLAGAGDNEQFF. CDR3 bases: TGTGCCAGCAGCTTGGCCGGAGCGGGGGACAATGAGCAGTTCTTC. The whole variable domain, remainder taken from reference TRBV5-4 and TRBJ2-1, is ETGVTQSPTHLIKTRGQQVTLRCSSQSGHNTVSWYQQALGQGPQFIFQYYREEENGRGNFPPRFSGLQFPNYSSELNVNALELDDSALYLCASSLAGAGDNEQFFGPGTRLTVL.

This chain joins TRBV30 and TRBJ2-7, with 8 bases fitting TRBD2. The CDR3 has 14 amino acids. Trimming removed 4 bases from V and 0 bases from J; junction bases left unmatched: 5. Per germline, CDR1 GTSNPN and CDR2 SVGIG (reference sequence). CDR3 DNA: TGTGCCTGGAATGGCGGGACTAGCTCCTACGAGCAGTACTTC. This encodes CAWNGGTSSYEQYF.

V is TRBV10-3 and J is TRBJ1-1; TRBD1 is a possible D gene (6 bases). Trimming pared 5 bases from V and 0 bases from J, leaving 10 bases between. This CDR3 contains 14 residues. Germline CDR1 is ENHRY and CDR2 is SYGVKD. CDR3 nucleotide sequence: TGTGCCATCAGTTTGACAGGTCTGAACACTGAAGCTTTCTTT. It translates to CAISLTGLNTEAFF.

The chain employs TRBV5-1 and TRBJ2-5, with a weak D call TRBD1 (5 bases). Between the trimmed V and J ends, which lost 4 bases and 2 bases, there was a span of 9 bases. The germline V gene encodes CDR1 SGHRS and CDR2 YFSETQ. This CDR3 spans 13 amino acids. The CDR3 bases are TGCGCCAGCAGCCGCGGACAACAAGAGACCCAGTACTTC. This codes for CASSRGQQETQYF. The full variable domain, in which reference TRBV5-1 and TRBJ2-5 provide the parts outside the CDR3, is KAGVTQTPRYLIKTRGQQVTLSCSPISGHRSVSWYQQTPGQGLQFLFEYFSETQRNKGNFPGRFSGRQFSNSRSEMNVSTLELGDSALYLCASSRGQQETQYFGPGTRLLVL.

This chain connects TRBV6-1 to TRBJ2-7, with 8 bases lining up with TRBD2. This CDR3 contains 16 residues. Trimming at V came to 2 bases and at J to 1 base, leaving 7 bases not matched to a gene. The germline V gene encodes CDR1 MNHNS and CDR2 SASEGT. The CDR3 protein is CASSELKTSVSYEQYF. CDR3 nucleotides: TGTGCCAGCAGTGAACTAAAGACTAGCGTGTCCTACGAGCAGTACTTC.

This sequence joins TRBV27 and TRBJ2-7; tentative D call: TRBD1 (5 bases). Trimming cost V 0 bases and J 4 bases, with 13 bases left between them. From germline, CDR1 is MNHEY and CDR2 SMNVEV (reference sequence). The CDR3 runs to 15 residues. CDR3: CASSLSASDKYEQYF. CDR3 DNA sequence: TGTGCCAGCAGTTTATCCGCCTCGGACAAGTACGAGCAGTACTTC.

The chain is built from TRBV19 and TRBJ2-5; no firm D call. CDR1 and CDR2 from the germline V gene are LNHDA and SQIVND (reference sequence). Trimming shortened V by 5 bases and J by 2 bases, and 6 bases separated the two germline ends. The CDR3 runs 12 residues. The DNA of the CDR3 is TGTGCCAGTAGTGAACAACAAGAGACCCAGTACTTC. This codes for CASSEQQETQYF.

The chain employs TRBV6-5 and TRBJ2-7, with TRBD1 matching 9 bases. V lost 2 bases and J lost 3; bases outside the gene matches: 2. Germline V lookup: CDR1 MNHEY, CDR2 SVGAGI. The CDR3 has 14 amino acids. CDR3 sequence (DNA): TGTGCCAGCAGTTACACGGACAGGGGCTACGAGCAGTACTTC. Translating it yields CASSYTDRGYEQYF.

This chain links TRBV30 with TRBJ1-2, with D maybe TRBD1 (6 bases). The ends were cut back, 2 bases at V and 5 bases at J, with 18 bases in the middle. Germline assignment: CDR1 GTSNPN and CDR2 SVGIG (reference sequence). This CDR3 has 15 residues. The CDR3 DNA sequence: TGTGCCTGGAGTAAGGGACATCGGATTATGTATGGCTACACCTTC. Translated: CAWSKGHRIMYGYTF.